The source of this TCR beta chain is a study of T-cell reconstitution after alpha-beta-depleted transplantation in children. Using unique molecular identifiers, the investigators prepared the TCRbeta library. TCRdb reanalysed the PCR reads using MiXCR and keeps one entry per CDR3 protein. Among hundreds of thousands of distinct CDR3 sequences listed, about 12% were seen once. Germline assignment: CDR1 ENHRY and CDR2 SYGVKD. The CDR3 has 19 residues. V lost 4 bases and J lost 2; bases outside the gene matches: 14. The sequence derives from a human donor who donated a stem cell graft to a child with acute lymphoblastic leukemia. This rearrangement joins TRBV10-3 to TRBJ2-7; TRBD2 matches at 13 bases. The input for sequencing was PBMCs from the stem cell graft donor, taken from the stem cell graft. The CDR3, as DNA: TGTGCCATCAGTGGGGCCGGGACTAGCGGGACCTTCGTTGCCTACGAGCAGTACTTC. Translated: CAISGAGTSGTFVAYEQYF.